The sequence of this T cell receptor (beta chain) was determined in a study of graft-versus-host responses after intestinal transplantation. Study-wide background: Among the recipients, transplants were multivisceral, liver-intestinal, or isolated intestinal. Each patient got anti-thymocyte globulin induction, then tacrolimus and steroids for about 3 years.

CDR1 and CDR2 from the germline V gene are MNHNS and SASEGT. Trimming left V 2 bases short and J 8 bases short, with 12 bases between. CDR3 length equals 13 residues. Profiling relied on immunoSEQ multiplex PCR, and the TCRdb table lists in-frame clones only, not all of them. This sample has fewer than 120,000 clones, with 93% found just once. Concerning this clone: Its antigen is unidentified.

V usage is TRBV6-1 and J usage is TRBJ1-2; no reliable D call. Sequencing was performed on unstimulated CD8+ T cells sorted from spleen or lymph node cells, taken before intestinal transplant. The clonotype comes from a human donor who received an intestinal transplant. The CDR3 DNA sequence: TGTGCCAGCAGTGAACCAGGCTTTGAGGGCTACACCTTC. This gives the protein CASSEPGFEGYTF.